Reported below is one T cell receptor beta chain. This receptor's antigen is unknown. No base quality information exists; no much larger clone differs at one position. The protocol used for the library was the immunoSEQ multiplex PCR assay. Entries here come from immuneACCESS through TCRdb and include only in-frame sequences with V and J called. Some clones fail to appear in such tables; in the studies checked, an unresolved V gene covers under half of the shortfall, and the cause of the remainder is unknown. This sample holds about 98,000 clones; roughly 83% were observed only once. The ten largest make up roughly 10% of the sample. The sample comes from a study of control samples from healthy donors and cancer patients (dated by TCRdb to the early 2020s). Sequenced input: blood. This TCR was recovered from a woman in her twenties or thirties in good health.

The CDR3 protein sequence reads: CASSGTTHTGELFF. The nucleotide sequence reads TGTGCCAGCAGCGGTACTACACACACCGGGGAGCTGTTTTTT. The chain links TRBV2 with TRBJ2-2; no D gene is confidently identified. The V end loses 6 bases and the J end loses 3 bases, and a stretch of 11 bases separates them. Spanning cysteine to phenylalanine, the CDR3 consists of 14 amino acids. The sequence is cut down to CDR3 DNA, 42 bases in frame from base 1. For CDR1 and CDR2, the germline V gene lists SNHLY and FYNNEI.